This T cell receptor beta chain was obtained from a study of T cell repertoires in cytomegalovirus infection. Overall study context: It was the public TCR beta signatures that indicated both CMV infection and matching HLA type.

Trimming pared 3 bases from V and 8 bases from J, leaving 10 bases between. Germline V gives CDR1 GTSNPN, CDR2 SVGIG (reference sequence). The CDR3 has 11 amino acids. The study's findings and limits: Dominant in the ex vivo response were TCR beta clonotypes restricted by HLA-C and specific for CMV. There were carriers of CMV plus the relevant HLA, and cumulative public TCR beta family frequency identified them.

Concerning this clonotype: The antigen is unknown.

TCRdb itself ran the reads through MiXCR, one entry per CDR3 protein. Of 200,000 to 300,000 distinct CDR3 sequences in the sample, approximately 8.3% were seen once. The chain has TRBV30 and TRBJ1-1, with D unresolved. This clonotype was obtained from a human donor in good health (CMV status not recorded). Some clones in this sample may be carry-over from other donors' samples. Sequenced: PBMCs. This CDR3 reads CAWRGSPEAFF. The CDR3 DNA is TGTGCCTGGAGAGGGAGCCCCGAAGCTTTCTTT.